The present T cell receptor (beta chain) was sequenced within a study of tumor and adjacent non-tumor tissue in lung cancer. The overall study: Samples averaged approximately 4.2 million productive TCRbeta reads each.

Germline V gene data show CDR1 as MDHEN and CDR2 as SYDVKM. CDR3 length: 15 amino acids. With respect to this clonotype: A junction end diverges from the germline sequence, so it may reflect a read error.

TCRbeta libraries were built with three rounds of nested PCR, modified from ARM-PCR. Each CDR3 protein gets one entry after TCRdb re-called the multiplex PCR reads with MiXCR. The data show 68,000 or so distinct CDR3 sequences, with 50% to 60% seen just once and 20% to 25% held by the top ten. The template was RNA from unsorted bulk tissue. The sample consisted of lung tumor tissue. This TCR came from a middle-aged man with non-small cell lung cancer. The chain recombines TRBV28 with TRBJ1-6; D gene uncertain. The CDR3 DNA sequence: TGTGCCAGCAGTTCCTGGAAAGGAGCAAATTCGCCCCTCCACTTT. Translated, it gives CASSSWKGANSPLHF.